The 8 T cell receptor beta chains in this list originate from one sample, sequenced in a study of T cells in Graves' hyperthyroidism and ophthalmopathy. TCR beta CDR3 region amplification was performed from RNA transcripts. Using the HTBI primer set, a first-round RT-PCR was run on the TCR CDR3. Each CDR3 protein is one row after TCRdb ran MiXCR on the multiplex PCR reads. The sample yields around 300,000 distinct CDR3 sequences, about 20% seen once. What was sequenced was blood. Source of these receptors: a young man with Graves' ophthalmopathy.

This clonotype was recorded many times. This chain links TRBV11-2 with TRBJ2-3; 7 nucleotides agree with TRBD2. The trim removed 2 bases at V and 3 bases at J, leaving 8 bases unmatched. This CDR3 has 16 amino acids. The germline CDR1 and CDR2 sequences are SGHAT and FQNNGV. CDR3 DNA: TGTGCCAGCAGCTTAAATGCCGGCGGGAGAACAGATACGCAGTATTTT. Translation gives CASSLNAGGRTDTQYF.

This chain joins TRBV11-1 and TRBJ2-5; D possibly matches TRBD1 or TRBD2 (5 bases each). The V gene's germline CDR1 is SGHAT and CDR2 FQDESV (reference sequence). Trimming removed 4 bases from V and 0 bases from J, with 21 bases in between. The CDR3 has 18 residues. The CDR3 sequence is CASSSNLGAGLYQETQYF. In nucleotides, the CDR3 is TGTGCCAGCAGCTCTAACCTCGGGGCAGGGCTTTACCAAGAGACCCAGTACTTC.

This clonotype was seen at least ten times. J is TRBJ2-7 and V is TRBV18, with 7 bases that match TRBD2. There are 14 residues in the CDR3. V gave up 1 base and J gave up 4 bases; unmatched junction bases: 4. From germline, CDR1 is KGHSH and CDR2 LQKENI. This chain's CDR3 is CASSPQGGSYEQYF. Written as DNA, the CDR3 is TGTGCCAGCTCACCACAGGGAGGGTCATACGAGCAGTACTTC.

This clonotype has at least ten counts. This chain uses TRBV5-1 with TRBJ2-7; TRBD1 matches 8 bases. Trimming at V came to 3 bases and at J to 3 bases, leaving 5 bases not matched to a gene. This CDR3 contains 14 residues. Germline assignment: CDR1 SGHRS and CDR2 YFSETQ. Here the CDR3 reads CASSSPGQDYEQYF. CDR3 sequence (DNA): TGCGCCAGCAGCTCCCCGGGACAGGACTACGAGCAGTACTTC.

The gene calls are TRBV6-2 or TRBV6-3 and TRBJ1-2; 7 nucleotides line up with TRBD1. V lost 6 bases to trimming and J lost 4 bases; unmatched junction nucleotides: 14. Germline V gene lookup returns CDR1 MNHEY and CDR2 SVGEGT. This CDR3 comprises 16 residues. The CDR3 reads CASSLTDRAIFYGYTF. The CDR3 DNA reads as TGTGCCAGCAGCCTAACCGACAGGGCGATATTCTATGGCTACACCTTC.

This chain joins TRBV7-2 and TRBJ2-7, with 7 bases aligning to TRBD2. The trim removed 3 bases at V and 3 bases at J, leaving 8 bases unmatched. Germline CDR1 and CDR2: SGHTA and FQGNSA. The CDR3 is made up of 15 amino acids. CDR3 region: CASSFTTGGVYEQYF. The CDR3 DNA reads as TGTGCCAGCAGCTTTACAACGGGAGGCGTCTACGAGCAGTACTTC.

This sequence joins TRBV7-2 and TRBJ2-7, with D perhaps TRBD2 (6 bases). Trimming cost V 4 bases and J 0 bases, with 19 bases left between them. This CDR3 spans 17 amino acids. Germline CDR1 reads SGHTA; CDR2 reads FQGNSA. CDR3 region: CASSYRGTPANSYEQYF. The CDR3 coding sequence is TGTGCCAGCAGCTACCGGGGGACCCCCGCTAACTCCTACGAGCAGTACTTC. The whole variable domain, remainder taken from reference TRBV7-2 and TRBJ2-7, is GAGVSQSPSNKVTEKGKDVELRCDPISGHTALYWYRQSLGQGLEFLIYFQGNSAPDKSGLPSDRFSAERTGGSVSTLTIQRTQQEDSAVYLCASSYRGTPANSYEQYFGPGTRLTVT.

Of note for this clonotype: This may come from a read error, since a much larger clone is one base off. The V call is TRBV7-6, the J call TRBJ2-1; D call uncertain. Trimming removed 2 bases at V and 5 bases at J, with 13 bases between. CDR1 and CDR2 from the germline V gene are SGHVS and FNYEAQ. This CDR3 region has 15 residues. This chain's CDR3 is CASSLSWSGDNEQFF. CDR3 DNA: TGTGCCAGCAGCTTATCCTGGAGTGGTGACAATGAGCAGTTCTTC. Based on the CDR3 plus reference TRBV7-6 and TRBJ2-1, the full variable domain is GAGVSQSPRYKVTKRGQDVALRCDPISGHVSLYWYRQALGQGPEFLTYFNYEAQQDKSGLPNDRFSAERPEGSISTLTIQRTEQRDSAMYRCASSLSWSGDNEQFFGPGTRLTVL.